Presented here are 19 T cell receptor beta chains from one specimen sequenced in a study of Ad26.COV2.S vaccination and SARS-CoV-2 variants (dated by TCRdb to the early 2020s). According to the study, the label for this sample's treatment or condition signals: some 20 received Ad26.COV2.S at low or high dose, single or two shots; about 5 received placebo; per-sample allocation not given. Repertoires of vaccine and placebo recipients were sequenced from samples taken on day 63 after the first injection. The library was generated by the immunoSEQ multiplex PCR assay. In TCRdb, the immuneACCESS table is reduced to in-frame sequences with V and J assigned. These tables do not hold every clone; where another copy was compared, an unresolved V gene accounts for under half, and the others remain unexplained. A total of 300,000 to 400,000 clones appear in this sample, about 86% of them only once. The ten largest clones take up approximately 11% of the sample.

Specimen: peripheral blood, collected in a trial of Ad26.COV2.S vaccine versus placebo. The receptors were sampled from a person aged 18-65 years who received the Ad26.COV2.S COVID-19 vaccine or a placebo.

The V and J genes are TRBV19 and TRBJ2-5; 11 nucleotides line up with TRBD2. Trimming cost V 10 bases and J 5 bases; bases outside gene matches: 6. The length of the CDR3 is 13 residues. Germline CDR1 and CDR2: LNHDA and SQIVND (reference sequence). CDR3 coding DNA: TGTGCCACTAGCGGGAGGCCGGGGGAGACCCAGTACTTC. It yields the protein CATSGRPGETQYF.

This chain joins TRBV10-3 and TRBJ2-4; 10 positions match TRBD2. CDR3 length: 16 residues. Unmatched junction bases numbered 7, after V lost 4 bases and J lost 4 bases. Germline V gives CDR1 ENHRY, CDR2 SYGVKD. The CDR3 DNA follows: TGTGCCATCAGTGGCTCTAGCGGGAGCAATAAAAACATTCAGTACTTC. It encodes CAISGSSGSNKNIQYF.

The gene calls are TRBV7-8 and TRBJ1-5; D gene uncertain. The CDR3 extends over 16 amino acids. V dropped 4 bases and J dropped 2 bases, with 15 bases sitting between them. Germline V gene data show CDR1 as SGHVS and CDR2 as FQNEAQ. CDR3 amino acids: CASSSPVGDGNQPQHF. CDR3 nucleotides: TGTGCCAGCAGCTCCCCAGTGGGCGACGGCAATCAGCCCCAGCATTTT.

The chain uses TRBV10-3 and TRBJ1-2; 11 nucleotides agree with TRBD1. The CDR3 totals 13 residues. The germline V gene encodes CDR1 ENHRY and CDR2 SYGVKD. The J segment lost 5 bases and the V segment lost 8 bases, leaving 4 bases of the junction unmatched. The CDR3 loop reads CAIYGQGAYGYTF. CDR3 nucleotide sequence: TGTGCCATCTATGGACAGGGGGCGTATGGCTACACCTTC.

The chain uses TRBV19 and TRBJ1-4; possible D gene TRBD1, 5 bases. CDR3 length: 13 amino acids. V was trimmed by 7 bases and J by 8 bases, leaving 14 bases between them. Germline V gene lookup returns CDR1 LNHDA and CDR2 SQIVND (reference sequence). The CDR3, as DNA: TGTGCCAGTAACAGGCAGGAAGGGGAAAAACTGTTTTTT. It specifies CASNRQEGEKLFF.

V gene TRBV29-1 combines with J gene TRBJ1-6; no reliable D call. The germline V and J ends were trimmed by 5 bases and 7 bases, with 12 bases remaining between them. This CDR3 has 13 residues. Germline V CDR1 and CDR2: SQVTM, ANQGSEA. In DNA form, the CDR3 reads TGCAGCGTTCAAAGGGAGAAGAATTCACCCCTCCACTTT. It translates to CSVQREKNSPLHF.

This chain joins TRBV9 and TRBJ2-1; D perhaps matches TRBD2 (5 bases). There are 15 residues in the CDR3. CDR1 and CDR2 from the germline V gene are SGDLS and YYNGEE. The V gene lost 4 bases and the J gene lost 4 bases, with 15 bases spanning the gap. The CDR3: CASSTEGGHYNEQFF. The CDR3 DNA is TGTGCCAGCAGCACCGAGGGCGGCCATTACAATGAGCAGTTCTTC.

This chain connects TRBV6-2 or TRBV6-3 to TRBJ1-3; no firm D call. The CDR3 length is 15 residues. V was shortened by 2 bases and J by 2 bases, with 10 bases between the two germline ends. Germline-derived CDR1 and CDR2 are MNHEY and SVGEGT. CDR3 DNA: TGTGCCAGCAGTTACGGTGGGTCAGCTGGAAACACCATATATTTT. Protein sequence: CASSYGGSAGNTIYF.

The chain joins TRBV6-4 to TRBJ2-1; D tentatively fits TRBD1 or TRBD2 (6 bases each). CDR1 is MRHNA and CDR2 is SNTAGT in the germline V gene. The ends were cut back, 3 bases at V and 5 bases at J, with 14 bases in the middle. This CDR3 spans 15 amino acids. In DNA, the CDR3 is TGTGCCAGCAGTGAATGGGGGGCCGTACACAATGAGCAGTTCTTC. The encoded protein is CASSEWGAVHNEQFF.

V gene TRBV4-3 combines with J gene TRBJ2-7; the match to TRBD2 covers 10 bases. V gave up 0 bases and J gave up 4 bases; unmatched junction bases: 6. CDR1 LGHNA and CDR2 YSLEER come from the germline V gene. The CDR3 totals 16 residues. The CDR3 loop is CASSQDVAGGPYEQYF. In nucleotides, the CDR3 is TGCGCCAGCAGCCAAGATGTAGCGGGAGGACCATACGAGCAGTACTTC.

The chain uses TRBV12-3 or TRBV12-4 and TRBJ2-1; 10 bases align to TRBD2. V gave up 6 bases and J gave up 15 bases; unmatched junction bases: 8. The CDR3 has 12 residues. The CDR3 nucleotides read TGTGCCAGCAGCCACCCCGGGACTAGCGCGTTCTTC. Protein sequence: CASSHPGTSAFF.

This clone has a single count. The chain employs TRBV19 and TRBJ1-1; D not resolved. The V and J ends lost 4 bases and 2 bases respectively, with 11 bases between them. The germline V gene has CDR1 LNHDA and CDR2 SQIVND (reference sequence). CDR3 length: 14 amino acids. CDR3 region: CASSTDGANTEAFF. CDR3 coding DNA: TGTGCCAGTAGTACAGACGGAGCCAACACTGAAGCTTTCTTT.

J is TRBJ2-2 and V is TRBV29-1; possible D gene TRBD2, 5 bases. The germline gives CDR1 SQVTM, CDR2 ANQGSEA. V was pared by 6 bases and J by 2 bases, with 25 bases between. The CDR3 extends over 18 amino acids. The DNA for the CDR3 is TGCAGCGTGGGCTGGAGGCCCTCAAGGTTCCGAAACACCGGGGAGCTGTTTTTT. Protein sequence: CSVGWRPSRFRNTGELFF.

This clone was observed a few times. The chain recombines TRBV7-3 with TRBJ2-2; D gene unclear. Trimming left V 1 base short and J 6 bases short, with 12 bases between. The CDR3 has 15 residues. CDR1 and CDR2 from the germline V gene are SGHTA and FQGTGA. The CDR3: CASSLIGLPPGELFF. CDR3 nucleotides: TGTGCCAGCAGCTTAATCGGGCTGCCCCCCGGGGAGCTGTTTTTT.

The CDR3 loop reads CASSGGRLETQYF. The CDR3 coding sequence is TGTGCCAGCAGTGGGGGGCGCTTGGAGACCCAGTACTTC. The rearrangement uses TRBV12-3 or TRBV12-4 and TRBJ2-5, with D possibly being TRBD1 or TRBD2 (6 bases each). V dropped 5 bases and J dropped 5 bases, with 12 bases sitting between them. This CDR3 region has 13 residues.

This clone was counted only a few times. The chain combines TRBV20-1 with TRBJ2-2; no reliable D call. Looked up from germline, CDR1 is DFQATT and CDR2 is SNEGSKA (reference sequence). Trimming pared 3 bases from V and 1 base from J, leaving 9 bases between. The CDR3 extends over 14 amino acids. The CDR3 sequence is CSASRVVNTGELFF. CDR3 sequence (DNA): TGCAGTGCTAGTAGGGTGGTGAACACCGGGGAGCTGTTTTTT.

V gene TRBV19 combines with J gene TRBJ2-1, with D possibly matching TRBD1 (6 bases). The CDR3 is made up of 15 amino acids. V was clipped by 4 bases and J by 0 bases, with 10 bases between them. Germline loops: CDR1 LNHDA, CDR2 SQIVND (reference sequence). CDR3: CASSSRTASYNEQFF. CDR3 in DNA: TGTGCCAGTAGTAGCCGGACAGCCTCCTACAATGAGCAGTTCTTC.

The chain recombines TRBV5-1 with TRBJ1-2; D is undetermined. V dropped 0 bases and J dropped 1 base, with 7 bases sitting between them. Germline assignment: CDR1 SGHRS and CDR2 YFSETQ. The CDR3 spans 14 residues. CDR3 sequence reads: CASSLALGNYGYTF. The CDR3 DNA reads as TGCGCCAGCAGCTTGGCCTTGGGTAACTATGGCTACACCTTC.

This clone has a single count. J is TRBJ2-7 and V is TRBV20-1; D is perhaps TRBD2 (6 bases). Germline CDR1 reads DFQATT; CDR2 reads SNEGSKA (reference sequence). V dropped 3 bases and J dropped 3 bases, with 12 bases sitting between them. CDR3 length: 13 amino acids. CDR3 sequence reads: CSASLREFYEQYF. CDR3 DNA: TGCAGTGCTAGTCTCCGGGAGTTCTACGAGCAGTACTTC.